These 29 T cell receptor beta chains were all obtained from the same sample, sequenced in a study of T cells expressing NK-cell markers. For each CDR3 protein, TCRdb gives one entry from its re-call of the 5' RACE reads, without DNA. Seen in this sample are under 500,000 distinct CDR3 sequences; the ten most common clones hold 7.3%. What was sequenced was blood T cells: a sorted CD56 or NKG2C T cell subset, CD4+ or CD8+ T cells, or bulk PBMC T cells (not recorded which). Receptor source: a woman between 18 and 75 years old in good health.

The CDR3 region is CASSRRDKNGEQFF. The rearrangement links TRBV7-2 to TRBJ2-1. This CDR3 region has 14 residues. The germline V gene encodes CDR1 SGHTA and CDR2 FQGNSA.

The genes are TRBV6-4 and TRBJ1-3. The germline V gene encodes CDR1 MRHNA and CDR2 SNTAGT. The CDR3 covers 16 residues. The CDR3 loop is CASSASHRYSGNTIYF.

V and J are TRBV27 and TRBJ1-2. The CDR3 extends over 11 amino acids. Germline assignment: CDR1 MNHEY and CDR2 SMNVEV (reference sequence). The CDR3 sequence is CASTGAGGYTF.

The V call is TRBV30, the J call TRBJ2-7; absent DNA, TCRdb's TRBD1 call cannot be checked. This CDR3 has 13 amino acids. Germline V gives CDR1 GTSNPN, CDR2 SVGIG (reference sequence). The chain's CDR3 is CAWRDRGVYEQYF.

The chain links TRBV20-1 to TRBJ2-1; TCRdb returns TRBD2, unconfirmable since there is no DNA. Germline CDR1 and CDR2: DFQATT and SNEGSKA (reference sequence). This CDR3 is built from 17 residues. CDR3 amino acids: CSARESPQRESYNEQFF.

The chain uses TRBV29-1 and TRBJ2-5; the TRBD2 assignment by TCRdb is unverifiable without DNA. Germline V gives CDR1 SQVTM, CDR2 ANQGSEA. The CDR3 is 12 amino acids. The CDR3 loop reads CSARVSQETQYF.

The gene calls are TRBV7-2 and TRBJ1-6; TCRdb's D call, TRBD1, is unchecked because there is no DNA. CDR3 length equals 13 residues. Germline assignment: CDR1 SGHTA and CDR2 FQGNSA. CDR3 in amino acids: CASSLMDRTALHF.

The chain has TRBV6-4 and TRBJ2-3; TCRdb gives TRBD2 as the D gene, but with no DNA this cannot be confirmed. Germline-derived CDR1 and CDR2 are MRHNA and SNTAGT. The CDR3 runs 16 residues. The CDR3 reads CASSATLAPSTDTQYF.

CDR3 sequence: CSARFSGGQETQYF. The chain links TRBV20-1 to TRBJ2-5; TCRdb lists TRBD2, though no DNA is available to test this call. Germline values: CDR1 DFQATT, CDR2 SNEGSKA (reference sequence). The CDR3 spans 14 residues.

Here the CDR3 reads CASSPGTVGDGYTF. This rearrangement joins TRBV12-3 or TRBV12-4 to TRBJ1-2; TCRdb's D call of TRBD1 is untestable without DNA. This CDR3 comprises 14 residues.

CDR3 sequence reads: CASSLTGQNIQYF. This chain connects TRBV12-3 or TRBV12-4 to TRBJ2-4; TCRdb names TRBD1, which stays unverified in the absence of DNA. The CDR3 consists of 13 residues.

The chain uses TRBV20-1 and TRBJ2-5; TCRdb reports TRBD2, a call that lacks DNA to check it against. This CDR3 is 13 amino acids long. From germline, CDR1 is DFQATT and CDR2 SNEGSKA (reference sequence). This CDR3 is CSASPSGRETQYF.

The V call is TRBV30, the J call TRBJ2-3; TCRdb's D call, TRBD1, is unchecked because there is no DNA. The CDR3 spans 14 residues. CDR1 is GTSNPN and CDR2 is SVGIG in the germline V gene (reference sequence). CDR3 sequence: CAWKTGSSTDTQYF.

CDR3 amino acids: CSAWPDTNTGELFF. The rearrangement links TRBV29-1 to TRBJ2-2. Germline lookup yields CDR1 SQVTM and CDR2 ANQGSEA. This CDR3 contains 14 residues.

The CDR3 here is CASRRQGDGPKNIQYF. The chain has TRBV5-4 and TRBJ2-4; TCRdb designates TRBD1, a call that cannot be tested without DNA. The CDR3 consists of 16 residues. Germline values: CDR1 SGHNT, CDR2 YYREEE (reference sequence).

The chain is built from TRBV6-2 or TRBV6-3 and TRBJ2-1; TCRdb's D gene call, TRBD1, goes unchecked for lack of DNA. The CDR3 length is 12 residues. The germline V gene has CDR1 MNHEY and CDR2 SVGEGT. The CDR3: CASWDGGYEQFF.

The chain recombines TRBV6-2 or TRBV6-3 with TRBJ2-3; there is no DNA to check the TCRdb D call of TRBD2. The CDR3 has 17 amino acids. Per the germline V gene, CDR1 is MNHEY and CDR2 is SVGEGT. The CDR3: CASTITAASGSTDTQYF.

The chain joins TRBV27 to TRBJ2-1; the TRBD2 assignment by TCRdb is unverifiable without DNA. Germline V lookup: CDR1 MNHEY, CDR2 SMNVEV (reference sequence). This CDR3 has 12 residues. This CDR3 is CASGLAGREQFF.

V is TRBV2 and J is TRBJ1-5; with no DNA, the TCRdb D assignment of TRBD1 cannot be verified. This CDR3 spans 15 amino acids. The germline CDR1 and CDR2 sequences are SNHLY and FYNNEI. The CDR3 sequence: CASSEVQWGNQPQHF.

The J gene is TRBJ1-4, the V gene TRBV12-3 or TRBV12-4; lacking DNA, the TRBD1 call made by TCRdb goes unchecked. The length of the CDR3 is 16 residues. The CDR3 loop reads CASKQENPATNEKLFF.

This rearrangement joins TRBV6-5 to TRBJ1-1; checking the TCRdb D call of TRBD1 is not possible without DNA. CDR1 is MNHEY and CDR2 is SVGAGI in the germline V gene. The CDR3 is made up of 12 amino acids. Here the CDR3 reads CASSYGAGEAFF.

The chain joins TRBV7-8 to TRBJ2-3. This CDR3 region has 17 residues. Germline CDR1 SGHVS, CDR2 FQNEAQ. The chain's CDR3 is CASSPREYRTSTDTQYF.

V and J are TRBV11-2 and TRBJ1-5; TCRdb designates TRBD1, a call that cannot be tested without DNA. Germline assignment: CDR1 SGHAT and CDR2 FQNNGV. This CDR3 spans 14 amino acids. CDR3 region: CASSRGVTNQPQHF. The full variable domain, with the rest looked up from reference TRBV11-2 and TRBJ1-5, is EAGVAQSPRYKIIEKRQSVAFWCNPISGHATLYWYQQILGQGPKLLIQFQNNGVVDDSQLPKDRFSAERLKGVDSTLKIQPAKLEDSAVYLCASSRGVTNQPQHFGDGTRLSIL.

The genes are TRBV21-1 and TRBJ2-7. TRBV21-1 is annotated as a pseudogene. The CDR3 has 12 amino acids. The CDR3 protein is CASRRPWDEQYF.

The chain uses TRBV20-1 and TRBJ1-1. The CDR3 contains 13 residues. Germline V gene sequence: CDR1 DFQATT, CDR2 SNEGSKA (reference sequence). This chain's CDR3 is CSARVPMNTEAFF.

V usage is TRBV10-3 and J usage is TRBJ2-7; TCRdb names TRBD1, which stays unverified in the absence of DNA. The CDR3 has 14 amino acids. Germline V gene data show CDR1 as ENHRY and CDR2 as SYGVKD. The CDR3: CAISRTGDTRQQYF.

The chain links TRBV24-1 to TRBJ2-7; TCRdb's D call, TRBD2, is unchecked because there is no DNA. The CDR3 has 17 residues. The V gene's germline CDR1 is KGHDR and CDR2 SFDVKD. The CDR3 here is CATSDPEGLAGEAGQYF.

The chain combines TRBV20-1 with TRBJ1-3; TCRdb indicates TRBD1, and absent DNA this call remains unverified. CDR1 DFQATT and CDR2 SNEGSKA come from the germline V gene (reference sequence). The CDR3 consists of 15 residues. The CDR3 sequence: CSASGLGPRGNTIYF.

The genes are TRBV6-1 and TRBJ2-7; TCRdb gives TRBD1 as the D gene, but with no DNA this cannot be confirmed. Germline V CDR1 and CDR2: MNHNS, SASEGT. The CDR3 consists of 15 residues. This CDR3 reads CASKNPNSGAGEQYF.